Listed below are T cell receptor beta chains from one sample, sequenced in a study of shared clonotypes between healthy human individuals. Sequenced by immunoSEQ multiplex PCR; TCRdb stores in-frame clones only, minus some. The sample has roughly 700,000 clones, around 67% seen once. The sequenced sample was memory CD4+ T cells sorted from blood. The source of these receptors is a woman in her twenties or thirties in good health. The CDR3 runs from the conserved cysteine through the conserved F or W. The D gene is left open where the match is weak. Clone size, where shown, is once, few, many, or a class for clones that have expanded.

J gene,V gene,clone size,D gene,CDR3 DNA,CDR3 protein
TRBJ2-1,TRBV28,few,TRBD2,TGTGCCAGCAGTCCATTCAAGACTAGCGGGAGAAATGACAATGAGCAGTTCTTC,CASSPFKTSGRNDNEQFF
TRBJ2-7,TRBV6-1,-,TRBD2,TGTGCCAGCAGCGAATCTACGACTAGCGGGAAGGGGGAGCAGTACTTC,CASSESTTSGKGEQYF
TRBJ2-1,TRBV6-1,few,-,TGTGCCAGCAGGGTTAGCGGCTCGACTGAGCAGTTCTTC,CASRVSGSTEQFF
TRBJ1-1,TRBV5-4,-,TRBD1,TGTGCCAGCAGCTTGAGGCTCACAGGGGATTGGAACACTGAAGCTTTCTTT,CASSLRLTGDWNTEAFF
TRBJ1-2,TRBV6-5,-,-,TGTGCCAGCAGTTACCTAAATGCAGGAGCTAACTATGGCTACACCTTC,CASSYLNAGANYGYTF
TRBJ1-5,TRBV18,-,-,TGTGCCAGCTCACCACAGGACGGCCGGAGCAATCAGCCCCAGCATTTT,CASSPQDGRSNQPQHF
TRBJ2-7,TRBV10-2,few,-,TGCGCCAGCAGTGGTCCGGACAGTCTTACCAAATACGTCTACGAGCAGTACTTC,CASSGPDSLTKYVYEQYF
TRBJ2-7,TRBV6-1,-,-,TGTGCCAGCAGTAACAAACTACAGGAATACGAGCAGTACTTC,CASSNKLQEYEQYF
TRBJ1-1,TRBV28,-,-,TGTGCCAGCAGTTTAATCAGGGTGATGAACACTGAAGCTTTCTTT,CASSLIRVMNTEAFF
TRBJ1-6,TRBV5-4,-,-,TGTGCCAGCAGCTTTCGGGCTAATAAAGATTCACCCCTCCACTTT,CASSFRANKDSPLHF
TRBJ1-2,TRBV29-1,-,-,TGCAGCGTTGAAGAGCCGTCCACCTTC,CSVEEPSTF
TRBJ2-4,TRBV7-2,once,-,TGTGCCAGCAGCTTTGTGGGAGTAGCCAAAAACATTCAGTACTTC,CASSFVGVAKNIQYF
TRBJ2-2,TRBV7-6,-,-,TGTGCCAGCAGCTTAGCCCCCTCGGGCACCGGGGAGCTGTTTTTT,CASSLAPSGTGELFF
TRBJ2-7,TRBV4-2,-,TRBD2,TGTGCCAGCAGCCAAGAACCTAGCGGGAGTGAATACGAGCAGTACTTC,CASSQEPSGSEYEQYF
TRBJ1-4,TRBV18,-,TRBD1,TGTGCCAGCTCACCACCTAGGACAGGATGGTCTACTAATGAAAAACTGTTTTTT,CASSPPRTGWSTNEKLFF
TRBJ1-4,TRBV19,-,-,TGTGCCAGTGGGGTCGGGGCAGGGCGGAATGAAAAACTGTTTTTT,CASGVGAGRNEKLFF
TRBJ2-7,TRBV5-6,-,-,TGTGCCAGCAGCTTGGGGGCCTCGATGGGTTACGAGCAGTACTTC,CASSLGASMGYEQYF
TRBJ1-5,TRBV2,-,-,TGTGCCAGCAGTGACAGCCTCCCCAATCAGCCCCAGCATTTT,CASSDSLPNQPQHF
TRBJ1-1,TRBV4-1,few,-,TGCGCCAGCAGCCCAAGGGGTTCTGGTGAAGCTTTCTTT,CASSPRGSGEAFF
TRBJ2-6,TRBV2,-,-,TGTGCCAGCAGTGTTATGGCGGGGGCCCCTGGGGCCAACGTCCTGACTTTC,CASSVMAGAPGANVLTF
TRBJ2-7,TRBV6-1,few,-,TGTGCCACCAGGGGCCCACGGACCTACGAGCAGTACTTC,CATRGPRTYEQYF
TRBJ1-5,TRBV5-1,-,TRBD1,TGCGCCAGCAGCCGGACAGGGATTAGCAATCAGCCCCAGCATTTT,CASSRTGISNQPQHF
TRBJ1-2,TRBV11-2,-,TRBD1,TGTGCCAGCACCGAAGCCCAGGGGGCCGGTGGCTACACCTTC,CASTEAQGAGGYTF
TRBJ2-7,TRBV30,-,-,TGTGCCTGGAGTGGGGGCGAGCAGTACTTC,CAWSGGEQYF
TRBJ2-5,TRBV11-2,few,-,TGTGCCAGCAGCATTTTACAGGGTCGTGGGAAAGAGACCCAGTACTTC,CASSILQGRGKETQYF
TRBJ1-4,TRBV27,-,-,TGTGCCAGCAGTTTAGGAGGGGCTCATGAAAAACTGTTTTTT,CASSLGGAHEKLFF
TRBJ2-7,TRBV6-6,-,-,TGTGCCAGCAGAGAGGGAGGAGAGAGCCGCGAGCAGTACTTC,CASREGGESREQYF
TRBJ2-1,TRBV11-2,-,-,TGTGCCAGCAGCGTAAGTTTATACAATGAGCAGTTCTTC,CASSVSLYNEQFF
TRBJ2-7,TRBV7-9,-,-,TGTGCCAGCAGCGAAGGGAACTCCTACGAGCAGTACTTC,CASSEGNSYEQYF
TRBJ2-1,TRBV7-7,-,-,TGTGCCAGCAGCATCGGGACGTCCCTCTACAATGAGCAGTTCTTC,CASSIGTSLYNEQFF
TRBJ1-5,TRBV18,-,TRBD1,TGTGCCAGCTCACCAGACGACAGGGGAAATCAGCCCCAGCATTTT,CASSPDDRGNQPQHF
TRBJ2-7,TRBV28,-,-,TGTGCCAGCAGTTTAAAGGCGTACGAGCAGTACTTC,CASSLKAYEQYF
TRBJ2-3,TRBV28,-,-,TGTGCCAGCACCATTCCCGGGAAGCCAACAGATACGCAGTATTTT,CASTIPGKPTDTQYF
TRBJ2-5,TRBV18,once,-,TGTGCCAGCTCACTGCCGTTGGGTCCAGAGACCCAGTACTTC,CASSLPLGPETQYF
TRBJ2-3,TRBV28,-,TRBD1,TGTGCCAGCAGCTTTACGTCGGGACAGGGTGGGGGTAGATCGGGGCAGTATTTT,CASSFTSGQGGGRSGQYF
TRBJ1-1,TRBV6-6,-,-,TGTGCCAGCCGGGGGGACACTGAAGCTTTCTTT,CASRGDTEAFF
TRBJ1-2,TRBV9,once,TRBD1,TGTGCCAGCAGCGTAGAGGAGGGGGCCCTCTATGGCTACACCTTC,CASSVEEGALYGYTF
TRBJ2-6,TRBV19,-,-,TGTGCCAGTGACGGGGGTGGTAGCTCTTGGGCCAACGTCCTGACTTTC,CASDGGGSSWANVLTF
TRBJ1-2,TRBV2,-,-,TGTGCCAGCAGTGATGCAGGGACGGAGGGGAGCTATGGCTACACCTTC,CASSDAGTEGSYGYTF
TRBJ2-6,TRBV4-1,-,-,TGCGCCAGCAGGACAATCGGCGTTTCGACCAACGTCCTGACTTTC,CASRTIGVSTNVLTF
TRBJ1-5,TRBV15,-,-,TGTGCCACCAGCAGTGGGGTCGCGACAGACTACAGCAATCAGCCCCAGCATTTT,CATSSGVATDYSNQPQHF
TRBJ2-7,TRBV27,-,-,TGTGCCAGCAGAGAGCTGCACGACAGGTTTAATCAGTACTTC,CASRELHDRFNQYF
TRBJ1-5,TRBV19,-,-,TGTGCCAGTAGTATTCAGGGCGGTGGGCAGCCCCAGCATTTT,CASSIQGGGQPQHF
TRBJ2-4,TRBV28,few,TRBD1,TGTGCCAGCAGTACCTCGGGACAGGGGTTACACATTCAGTACTTC,CASSTSGQGLHIQYF